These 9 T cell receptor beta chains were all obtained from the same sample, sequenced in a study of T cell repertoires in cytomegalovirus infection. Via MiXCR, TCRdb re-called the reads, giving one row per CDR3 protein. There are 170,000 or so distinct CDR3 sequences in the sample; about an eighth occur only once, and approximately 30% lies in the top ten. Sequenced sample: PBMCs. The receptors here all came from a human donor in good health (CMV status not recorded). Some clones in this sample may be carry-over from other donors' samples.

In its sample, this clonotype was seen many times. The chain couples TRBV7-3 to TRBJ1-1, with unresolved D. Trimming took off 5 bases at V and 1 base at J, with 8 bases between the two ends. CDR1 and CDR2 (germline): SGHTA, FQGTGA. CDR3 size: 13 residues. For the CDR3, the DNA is TGTGCCAGCAGCGTGGACCCGAACACTGAAGCTTTCTTT. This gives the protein CASSVDPNTEAFF.

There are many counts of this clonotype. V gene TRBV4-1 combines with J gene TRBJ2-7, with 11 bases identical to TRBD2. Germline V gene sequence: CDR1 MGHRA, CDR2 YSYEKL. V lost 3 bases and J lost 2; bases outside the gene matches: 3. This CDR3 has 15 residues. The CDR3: CASSQTSGTTYEQYF. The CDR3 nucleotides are TGCGCCAGCAGCCAGACTAGCGGGACTACCTACGAGCAGTACTTC.

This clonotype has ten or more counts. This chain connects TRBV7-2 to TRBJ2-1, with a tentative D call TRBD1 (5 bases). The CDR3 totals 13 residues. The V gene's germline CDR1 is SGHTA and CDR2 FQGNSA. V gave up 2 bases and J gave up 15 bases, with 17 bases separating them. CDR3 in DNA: TGTGCCAGCAGCTTACCCGGACAAGCAAGGCTGTTCTTC. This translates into CASSLPGQARLFF.

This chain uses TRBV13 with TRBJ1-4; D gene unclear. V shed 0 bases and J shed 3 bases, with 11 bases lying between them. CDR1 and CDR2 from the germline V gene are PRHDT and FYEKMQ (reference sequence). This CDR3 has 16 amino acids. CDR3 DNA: TGTGCCAGCAGCTTAGGTACCGGCTATTCTAATGAAAAACTGTTTTTT. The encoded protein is CASSLGTGYSNEKLFF.

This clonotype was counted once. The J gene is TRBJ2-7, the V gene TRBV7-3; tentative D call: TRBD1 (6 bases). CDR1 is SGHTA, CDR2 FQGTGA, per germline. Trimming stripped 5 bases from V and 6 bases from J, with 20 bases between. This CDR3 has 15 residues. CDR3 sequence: CASSHPGTLVSEQYF. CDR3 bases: TGTGCCAGCAGCCATCCCGGGACACTTGTGAGCGAGCAGTACTTC.

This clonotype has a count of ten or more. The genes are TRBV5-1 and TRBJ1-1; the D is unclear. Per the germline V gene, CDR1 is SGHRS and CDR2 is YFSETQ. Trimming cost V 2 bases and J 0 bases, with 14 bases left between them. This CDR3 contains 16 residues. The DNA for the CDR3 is TGCGCCAGCAGCTTCGAGCCAGAGCTCATGAACACTGAAGCTTTCTTT. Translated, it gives CASSFEPELMNTEAFF.

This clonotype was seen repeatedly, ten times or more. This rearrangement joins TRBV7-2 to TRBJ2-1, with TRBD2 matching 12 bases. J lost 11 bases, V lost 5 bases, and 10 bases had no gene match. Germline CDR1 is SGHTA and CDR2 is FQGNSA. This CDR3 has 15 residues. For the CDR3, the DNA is TGTGCCAGCAGCCTGGCTGCACTAGCGGGGGGCCAGCAGTTCTTC. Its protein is CASSLAALAGGQQFF.

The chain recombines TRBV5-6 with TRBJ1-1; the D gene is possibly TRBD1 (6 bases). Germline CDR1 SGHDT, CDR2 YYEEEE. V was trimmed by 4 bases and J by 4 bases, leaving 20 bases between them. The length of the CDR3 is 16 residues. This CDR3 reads CASSDTGFGYGTEAFF. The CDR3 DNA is TGTGCCAGCAGCGACACAGGGTTTGGGTATGGCACTGAAGCTTTCTTT.

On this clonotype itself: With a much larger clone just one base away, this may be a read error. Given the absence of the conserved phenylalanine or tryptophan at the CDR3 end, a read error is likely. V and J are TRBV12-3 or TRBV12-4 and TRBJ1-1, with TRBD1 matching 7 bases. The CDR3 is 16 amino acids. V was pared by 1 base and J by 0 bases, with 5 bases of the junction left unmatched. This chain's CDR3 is CASSLGPGGMNTEAFL. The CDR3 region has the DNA TGTGCCAGCAGTTTAGGTCCAGGGGGGATGAACACTGAAGCTTTCCTT.